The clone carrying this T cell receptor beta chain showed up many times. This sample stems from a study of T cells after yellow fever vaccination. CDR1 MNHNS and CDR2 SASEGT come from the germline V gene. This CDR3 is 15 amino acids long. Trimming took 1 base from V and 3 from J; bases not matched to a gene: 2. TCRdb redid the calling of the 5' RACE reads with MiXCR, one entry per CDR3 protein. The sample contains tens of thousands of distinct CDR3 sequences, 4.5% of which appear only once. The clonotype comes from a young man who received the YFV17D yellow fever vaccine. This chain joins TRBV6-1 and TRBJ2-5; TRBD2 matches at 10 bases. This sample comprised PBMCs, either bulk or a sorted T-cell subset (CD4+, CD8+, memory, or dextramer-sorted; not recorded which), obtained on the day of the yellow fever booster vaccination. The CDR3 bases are TGTGCCAGCAGTGAAGGGACTAGCGGTAAAGAGACCCAGTACTTC. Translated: CASSEGTSGKETQYF.